The 13 T cell receptor beta chains reported below all come from one sample, sequenced in a study of cytomegalovirus exposure and HLA in healthy donors. 60 Vbeta and 13 Jbeta primers were used in PCR. The repertoire was sequenced with immunoSEQ multiplex PCR; TCRdb's copy has only in-frame clones and lacks some. The table lists about 96,000 clones, around 74% of them singletons. The sample was PBMCs. The receptors come from a woman aged 70-85 years in good health and CMV-seropositive.

The gene calls are TRBV7-9 and TRBJ2-1; 8 nucleotides agree with TRBD2. The V gene end was trimmed by 0 bases and the J gene end by 10 bases; junction bases not matched to a gene: 11. The CDR3 sequence is 16 residues long. Germline CDR1 is SEHNR and CDR2 is FQNEAQ (reference sequence). In DNA form, the CDR3 reads TGTGCCAGCAGCTTAGCGTCCTGGGGGGCGGGAGGCGAGCAGTTCTTC. This encodes CASSLASWGAGGEQFF.

This clone was detected a few times. This rearrangement joins TRBV4-3 to TRBJ2-7, with D maybe TRBD1 (5 bases). V lost 0 bases and J lost 2, with 17 bases in between. Germline loops: CDR1 LGHNA, CDR2 YSLEER. The CDR3 length is 17 residues. The CDR3, as DNA: TGCGCCAGCAGCCAAGAGGTTGAAGGACACCATCCCTACGAGCAGTACTTC. Its protein product is CASSQEVEGHHPYEQYF.

Regarding this clone: An end of the junction differs from the germline gene, which may be a read error. The CDR3 DNA sequence: TGTGCCAGTAGCATAGGGACTAGTTGGAATGAGCAGTTCTTC. Protein product: CASSIGTSWNEQFF. The chain carries TRBV19 and TRBJ2-1; 8 bases are shared with TRBD2. This CDR3 has 14 amino acids. Germline V gene lookup returns CDR1 LNHDA and CDR2 SQIVND (reference sequence).

This chain links TRBV9 with TRBJ2-7, with 9 bases identical to TRBD2. This CDR3 region has 17 residues. Germline V gene data show CDR1 as SGDLS and CDR2 as YYNGEE. Trimming removed 0 bases from V and 3 bases from J; junction bases left unmatched: 10. CDR3 in amino acids: CASSVDPGLAVGYEQYF. CDR3 DNA sequence: TGTGCCAGCAGCGTAGACCCGGGACTAGCCGTGGGCTACGAGCAGTACTTC. Full variable domain (remainder filled in from reference TRBV9 and TRBJ2-7): DSGVTQTPKHLITATGQRVTLRCSPRSGDLSVYWYQQSLDQGLQFLIQYYNGEERAKGNILERFSAQQFPDLHSELNLSSLELGDSALYFCASSVDPGLAVGYEQYFGPGTRLTVT.

This chain connects TRBV7-2 to TRBJ2-3, with D uncertain. The CDR3 has 13 residues. From germline, CDR1 is SGHTA and CDR2 FQGNSA. V was shortened by 5 bases and J by 10 bases, with 16 bases between the two germline ends. DNA for the CDR3: TGTGCCAGCAGCCCCTCGAGTGGCGAGGCGCAGTATTTT. This translates into CASSPSSGEAQYF.

The table lists this clone with a count of one. This chain links TRBV27 with TRBJ1-2; maybe TRBD1 (5 bases). CDR1 is MNHEY and CDR2 is SMNVEV in the germline V gene (reference sequence). V lost 5 bases, J lost 7 bases, and 14 bases lay in between. The CDR3 consists of 13 residues. The DNA of the CDR3 is TGTGCCAGCAGTAGTCGGGGGGATGGTGGCTACACCTTC. The encoded protein is CASSSRGDGGYTF.

The chain links TRBV5-1 to TRBJ2-1; a weak D match, TRBD2 (5 bases). Germline-derived CDR1 and CDR2 are SGHRS and YFSETQ. The CDR3 has 15 amino acids. Trimming stripped 0 bases from V and 4 bases from J, with 11 bases between. CDR3 coding DNA: TGCGCCAGCAGCTTGGTACCAGGAGGTTACAATGAGCAGTTCTTC. Translation gives CASSLVPGGYNEQFF.

V is TRBV10-1 and J is TRBJ2-7; TRBD2 matches at 8 bases. CDR1 and CDR2 from the germline V gene are WNHNN and SYGVQD (reference sequence). J gave up 3 bases and V 9 bases, and 10 bases lay outside the gene matches. The CDR3 is made up of 14 amino acids. This CDR3 reads CASPWREERYEQYF. The CDR3 bases are TGCGCCAGTCCCTGGCGGGAGGAACGCTACGAGCAGTACTTC.

The chain's CDR3 is CASSQLGDTIRYF. The DNA of the CDR3 is TGCGCCAGCAGCCAACTCGGCGACACAATCAGGTACTTC. The gene calls are TRBV4-3 and TRBJ2-4; D unclear. Germline V gene lookup returns CDR1 LGHNA and CDR2 YSLEER. Trimming removed 2 bases at V and 15 bases at J, with 17 bases between. This CDR3 is 13 amino acids long.

The chain links TRBV10-3 to TRBJ1-1; possible D gene TRBD1, 5 bases. The germline CDR1 and CDR2 sequences are ENHRY and SYGVKD. Deletions cut 3 bases from V and 1 base from J, with 9 bases between. This CDR3 has 14 residues. CDR3 sequence (DNA): TGTGCCATCAGTGATGGCAGGGCGAACACTGAAGCTTTCTTT. It translates to CAISDGRANTEAFF.

The gene calls are TRBV7-2 and TRBJ2-1, with TRBD2 matching 8 bases. V shed 5 bases, J shed 14 bases, and the junction held 14 bases outside the gene matches. CDR1 is SGHTA and CDR2 is FQGNSA in the germline V gene. There are 14 residues in the CDR3. CDR3 DNA sequence: TGTGCCAGCAGCCTCCCGGGGACTAGGGTGGTGAAGTTCTTC. It codes for CASSLPGTRVVKFF. Variable domain in full (rest from reference TRBV7-2 and TRBJ2-1): GAGVSQSPSNKVTEKGKDVELRCDPISGHTALYWYRQSLGQGLEFLIYFQGNSAPDKSGLPSDRFSAERTGGSVSTLTIQRTQQEDSAVYLCASSLPGTRVVKFFGPGTRLTVL.

The chain employs TRBV10-1 and TRBJ2-3; 12 nucleotides line up with TRBD1. Germline V gene sequence: CDR1 WNHNN, CDR2 SYGVQD (reference sequence). V trimming: 5 bases; J trimming: 4 bases; junction bases outside the gene matches: 4. The CDR3 runs to 15 residues. CDR3 sequence reads: CASSLGQGAPDTQYF. The CDR3 nucleotides read TGCGCCAGCAGTTTGGGACAGGGGGCCCCAGATACGCAGTATTTT.

This chain joins TRBV27 and TRBJ2-7; 8 positions match TRBD2. The CDR3 loop spans 13 amino acids. Germline V CDR1 and CDR2: MNHEY, SMNVEV (reference sequence). After removal of 6 bases from V and 3 bases from J, the junction contained 4 bases not matched to a gene. CDR3 sequence reads: CASRISGNYEQYF. CDR3 sequence (DNA): TGTGCCAGCAGGATTAGCGGGAACTACGAGCAGTACTTC.